This T cell receptor (beta chain) was identified in a study of blood T cell repertoires in COVID-19. CDR3 size: 17 residues. Germline V lookup: CDR1 SGHTA, CDR2 FQGNSA. V lost 4 bases and J lost 4; bases outside the gene matches: 12. Individuals drawn from around 25 US areas were about 18 to 95 years old. What the recovered Cohort 3 donors had was two negative PCRs, clearance, or symptom resolution. TCRdb's copy holds only in-frame clones and misses some; the assay was immunoSEQ multiplex PCR. This table holds around 300,000 clones, 85% to 90% found once. Sequencing was carried out using PBMCs or T cells enriched from blood (not recorded which). The receptor was isolated from a woman aged 18-30 years who had recovered from COVID-19. The chain uses TRBV7-2 and TRBJ2-3; 9 bases fit TRBD2. The CDR3 sequence is CASSYLSISGGSDTQYF. The CDR3 DNA is TGTGCCAGCAGCTACCTTTCAATTAGCGGGGGTTCAGATACGCAGTATTTT.